This TCR beta chain was captured in a study of cytomegalovirus exposure and HLA in healthy donors. V trimming: 2 bases; J trimming: 3 bases; junction bases outside the gene matches: 6. The CDR3 spans 16 residues. Germline V lookup: CDR1 MNHEY, CDR2 SVGAGI. The PCR was carried out with 60 Vbeta primers and 13 Jbeta primers. Profiling relied on immunoSEQ multiplex PCR, and the TCRdb table lists in-frame clones only, not all of them. The sample includes about 200,000 clones, roughly three quarters of them seen just once. The sample consisted of PBMCs. V is TRBV6-5 and J is TRBJ2-2, with TRBD2 identical over 7 bases. The clonotype was recovered from a male donor in good health and CMV-seropositive. CDR3 in amino acids: CASSYATSAYTGELFF. The CDR3 coding sequence is TGTGCCAGCAGTTACGCTACTAGCGCTTACACCGGGGAGCTGTTTTTT.